The text below deals with one T cell receptor beta chain. It may be a read error: a sequence one base away is much more abundant. These data come from a study of T cells in Graves' hyperthyroidism and ophthalmopathy. V lost 11 bases, J lost 15 bases, and 20 bases lay in between. The CDR3 contains 11 residues. The investigators amplified TCR beta CDR3 regions from RNA transcripts. First-round RT-PCR with HTBI primers amplified the TCR CDR3 region. TCRdb analysed the multiplex PCR reads with MiXCR anew, one entry per CDR3 protein. The table records 150,000 to 200,000 distinct CDR3 sequences, about a sixth of them present only once.

This sequence was found in a woman aged 45-60 years with Graves' hyperthyroidism. Sequenced input: blood. The rearrangement joins TRBV12-3 or TRBV12-4 to TRBJ2-1; TRBD2 might be the D (5 bases). The CDR3 DNA reads as TGTGCCTCCACGACGGAGGTACGGGTGTTCTTC. This gives the protein CASTTEVRVFF.